This TCR beta chain was obtained from a study of T cell responses to AZD1222 COVID-19 vaccine. Study-wide background: The analysis combined second doses at about 4 or about 12 weeks.

From germline, CDR1 is MNHEY and CDR2 SVGAGI. V dropped 5 bases and J dropped 3; count of bases not matched to a gene: 7. This CDR3 comprises 15 residues. The method was immunoSEQ multiplex PCR; TCRdb's version includes in-frame clones alone and lacks a portion of them. The repertoire holds some 170,000 clones, around 90% seen once, with 1.5% to 2% in the top ten. Findings of the study overall: Close to half of all spike-specific TCRs reportedly target regions of the variants that are unmutated. Spike-specific TCR breadth and depth were elevated following two AZD1222 doses.

Regarding this clone: Antigen specificity is unknown.

Sequencing used peripheral blood, obtained on day 0 of AZD1222 vaccination. The V call is TRBV6-5, the J call TRBJ1-3; 7 bases agree with TRBD1. The clonotype originates from an adult in good health. CDR3 amino acids: CASSTDRVGGNTIYF. CDR3 coding DNA: TGTGCCAGCAGTACTGACAGGGTGGGTGGAAACACCATATATTTT.